This TCR beta chain was observed in a study of PD-1 blockade in classical Hodgkin lymphoma. Turning to the study itself: Nivolumab dosed at 3 mg/kg went to patients intravenously every 2 weeks.

General observations from the study: Complete responders started with a diversity level that resembled newly diagnosed patients at baseline. CD4+ but not CD8+ TCR diversity rose significantly by C4D1. Patients starting nivolumab less than 1 year after ASCT had lower diversity and were excluded from later analyses.

The ends were cut back, 10 bases at V and 2 bases at J, with 12 bases in the middle. The CDR3 extends over 12 amino acids. Looked up from germline, CDR1 is MDHEN and CDR2 is SYDVKM. As regards this clone: Its antigen remains unknown.

Autologous stem cell transplantation was followed by relapse in every patient, and brentuximab vedotin exposure varied. Assay used: immunoSEQ multiplex PCR; TCRdb lists only in-frame clones, some missing. The sample yields almost 85,000 clones, 89% seen once. The chain employs TRBV28 and TRBJ2-7; maybe TRBD2 (6 bases). The receptor comes from a human donor with classical Hodgkin lymphoma. Material: peripheral blood mononuclear cells (PBMCs), obtained at baseline. The CDR3 protein is CAIGTPTYEQYF. In nucleotides, the CDR3 is TGTGCCATCGGGACTCCTACCTACGAGCAGTACTTC.